The sequence of this T cell receptor beta chain was determined in a study of T cell responses to AZD1222 COVID-19 vaccine. Assay: immunoSEQ multiplex PCR; the TCRdb copy retains only in-frame clones and omits some. This sample has about 140,000 clones, with roughly 91% found just once. Study observations and caveats: Baseline testing showed seropositivity in only six or seven AZD1222 recipients. Repertoire sampling happened only post peak T cell response. Targeting of unmutated variant regions was reportedly seen in nearly half of spike-specific TCRs.

Second doses were pooled across both intervals (about 4 or about 12 weeks). This clone was seen more than once but under ten times. Its antigen is not known. The CDR3 has 15 amino acids. Deletions cut 4 bases from V and 2 bases from J, with 16 bases between. Per the germline V gene, CDR1 is SGHDT and CDR2 is YYEEEE. The chain joins TRBV5-6 to TRBJ2-7, with a possible D match to TRBD1 (5 bases). This TCR derives from an adult who received the AZD1222 COVID-19 vaccine. The specimen comprised peripheral blood, sampled 28 days after the second AZD1222 dose. CDR3: CASSRGPGSTYEQYF. CDR3 nucleotide sequence: TGTGCCAGCAGCAGGGGTCCCGGTTCTACCTACGAGCAGTACTTC.